The 2 T cell receptor beta chains given below trace back to one sample, sequenced in a study of Ad26.COV2.S vaccination and SARS-CoV-2 variants (dated by TCRdb to the early 2020s). Library preparation was by the immunoSEQ multiplex PCR assay. In its TCRdb copy, this immuneACCESS table keeps in-frame sequences only and misses some clones. Where compared with another copy, unresolved V genes explain less than half of these, and the others have no known cause. In this sample the table shows over 90,000 clones, 60% to 85% of which occur a single time. Together, the top ten hold 17% of the sample. Reading the label with the study, this specimen's time point is: individuals recovered from natural SARS-CoV-2 infection. The sequencing used peripheral blood, collected after recovery from COVID-19. These TCRs come from a human donor who had recovered from COVID-19.

This chain connects TRBV5-6 to TRBJ2-7; 11 positions match TRBD2. CDR3 length: 15 residues. Germline V lookup: CDR1 SGHDT, CDR2 YYEEEE. With V trimmed by 4 bases and J by 5 bases, 8 bases remained unmatched. The CDR3 coding sequence is TGTGCCAGCAGCACCGTGGGACTAGCGGAACACGAGCAGTACTTC. Protein: CASSTVGLAEHEQYF.

This clone was detected a few times. The chain has TRBV6-1 and TRBJ1-5; D unclear. Germline assignment: CDR1 MNHNS and CDR2 SASEGT. The V end was cut by 2 bases, the J end by 0 bases, with 5 bases between. This CDR3 is 14 amino acids long. CDR3 in DNA: TGTGCCAGCAGTGAATGGGATAGCAATCAGCCCCAGCATTTT. The encoded protein is CASSEWDSNQPQHF.